The entry that follows covers one T cell receptor beta chain sequence. Assay: immunoSEQ multiplex PCR; the TCRdb copy retains only in-frame clones and omits some. The sample yields about 51,000 clones, roughly 83% seen once. Germline trimming cut 0 bases from V and 6 bases from J; bases unmatched to any gene: 6. Germline V lookup: CDR1 SGHTA, CDR2 FQGTGA. The length of the CDR3 is 16 residues. The entry originates in a study of blood T cell repertoires in COVID-19. As for the study in general: T cells, B-cell-depleted T cells, or PBMCs provided the cDNA or gDNA that served as material.

The TCR was taken from a man aged 50 to 60 with acute or convalescent COVID-19. The gene calls are TRBV7-3 and TRBJ2-1; 9 positions agree with TRBD2. Input material: peripheral blood. For the CDR3, the DNA is TGTGCCAGCAGCTTAACGAGGCTAGCGGGACGCAATGAGCAGTTCTTC. This encodes CASSLTRLAGRNEQFF.